The clone carrying this T cell receptor beta chain was seen once. Profiled with immunoSEQ multiplex PCR; TCRdb holds only in-frame clones, not every one. The data hold around 160,000 clones, with around 89% observed a single time. The data stem from a study of radiation and T cells in renal cell carcinoma. Study-wide context: Nephrectomy followed 15 Gy stereotactic body radiation by 4 weeks.

Time point defined: baseline pretreatment blood. Treatment denoted: 15 Gy SBRT to primary tumor, nephrectomy 4 weeks later. Blood was sampled at baseline, 2 weeks and 4 weeks after SBRT. There are 16 residues in the CDR3. V lost 4 bases and J 3 bases, leaving 18 bases between the germline ends. Germline V CDR1 and CDR2: SGHRS, YFSETQ. This material consisted of blood, taken from a patient whose treatment included radiotherapy and nephrectomy. The TCR originated in an older woman with renal cell carcinoma. This chain joins TRBV5-1 and TRBJ2-3; tentative D call: TRBD2 (5 bases). The CDR3 DNA is TGCGCCAGCAGCCGGGAAGGGATGCAGGATACAGATACGCAGTATTTT. Protein: CASSREGMQDTDTQYF.